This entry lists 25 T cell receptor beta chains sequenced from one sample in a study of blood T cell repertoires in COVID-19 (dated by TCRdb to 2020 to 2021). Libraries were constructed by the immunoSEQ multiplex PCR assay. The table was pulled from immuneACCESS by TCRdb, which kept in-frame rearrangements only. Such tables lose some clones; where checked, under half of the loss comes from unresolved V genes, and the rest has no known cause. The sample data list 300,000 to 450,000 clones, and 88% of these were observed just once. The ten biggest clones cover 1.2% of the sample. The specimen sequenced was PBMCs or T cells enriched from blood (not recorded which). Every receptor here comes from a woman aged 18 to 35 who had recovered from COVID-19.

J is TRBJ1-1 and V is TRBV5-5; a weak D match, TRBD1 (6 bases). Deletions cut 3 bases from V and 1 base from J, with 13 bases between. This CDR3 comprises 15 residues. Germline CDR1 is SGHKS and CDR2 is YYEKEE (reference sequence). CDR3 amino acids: CASSWTPGQNTEAFF. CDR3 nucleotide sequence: TGTGCCAGCAGCTGGACTCCGGGACAGAACACTGAAGCTTTCTTT. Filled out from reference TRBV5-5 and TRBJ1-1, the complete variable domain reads DAGVTQSPTHLIKTRGQQVTLRCSPISGHKSVSWYQQVLGQGPQFIFQYYEKEERGRGNFPDRFSARQFPNYSSELNVNALLLGDSALYLCASSWTPGQNTEAFFGQGTRLTVV.

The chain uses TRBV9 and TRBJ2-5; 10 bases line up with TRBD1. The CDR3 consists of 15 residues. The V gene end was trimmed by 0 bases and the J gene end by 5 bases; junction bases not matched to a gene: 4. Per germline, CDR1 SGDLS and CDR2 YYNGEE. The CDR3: CASSVGTGGKETQYF. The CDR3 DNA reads TGTGCCAGCAGCGTAGGGACAGGGGGAAAGGAGACCCAGTACTTC.

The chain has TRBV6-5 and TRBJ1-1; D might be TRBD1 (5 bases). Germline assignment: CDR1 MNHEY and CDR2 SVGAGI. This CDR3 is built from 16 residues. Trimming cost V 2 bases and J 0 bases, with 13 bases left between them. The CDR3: CASSYGSGGLNTEAFF. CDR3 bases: TGTGCCAGCAGTTACGGTTCCGGGGGGTTGAACACTGAAGCTTTCTTT.

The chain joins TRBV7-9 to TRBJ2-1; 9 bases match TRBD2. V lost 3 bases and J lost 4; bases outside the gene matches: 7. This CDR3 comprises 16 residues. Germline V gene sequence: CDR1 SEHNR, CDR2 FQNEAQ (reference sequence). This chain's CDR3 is CASSFRRLAAYNEQFF. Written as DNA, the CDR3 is TGTGCCAGCAGCTTTCGAAGACTAGCGGCATACAATGAGCAGTTCTTC.

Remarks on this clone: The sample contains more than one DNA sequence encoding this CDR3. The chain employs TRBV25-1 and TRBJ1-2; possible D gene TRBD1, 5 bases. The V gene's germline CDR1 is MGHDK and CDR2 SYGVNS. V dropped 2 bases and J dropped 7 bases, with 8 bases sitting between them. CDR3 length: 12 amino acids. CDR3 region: CASSEDRGGYTF. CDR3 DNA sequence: TGTGCCAGCAGTGAAGATAGGGGTGGCTACACCTTC.

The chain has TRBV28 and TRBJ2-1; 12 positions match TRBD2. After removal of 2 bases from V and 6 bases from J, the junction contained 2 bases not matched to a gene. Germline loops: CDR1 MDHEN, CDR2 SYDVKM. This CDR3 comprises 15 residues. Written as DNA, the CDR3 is TGTGCCAGCAGTTTAGCTAGCGGGGGGGGCAATGAGCAGTTCTTC. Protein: CASSLASGGGNEQFF.

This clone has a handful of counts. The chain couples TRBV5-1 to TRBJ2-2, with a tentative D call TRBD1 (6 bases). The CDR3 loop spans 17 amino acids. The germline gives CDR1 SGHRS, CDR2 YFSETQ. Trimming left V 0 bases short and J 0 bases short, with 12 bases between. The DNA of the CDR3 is TGCGCCAGCAGCTTGGTAGGACAGCCGACGAACACCGGGGAGCTGTTTTTT. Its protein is CASSLVGQPTNTGELFF. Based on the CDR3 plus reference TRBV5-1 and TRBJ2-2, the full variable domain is KAGVTQTPRYLIKTRGQQVTLSCSPISGHRSVSWYQQTPGQGLQFLFEYFSETQRNKGNFPGRFSGRQFSNSRSEMNVSTLELGDSALYLCASSLVGQPTNTGELFFGEGSRLTVL.

CDR3: CAWSLTPRTGKYGYTF. Here the CDR3 DNA reads TGTGCCTGGAGTCTTACCCCACGGACAGGGAAGTATGGCTACACCTTC. V and J are TRBV30 and TRBJ1-2; TRBD1 aligns across 8 bases. CDR1 and CDR2 from the germline V gene are GTSNPN and SVGIG (reference sequence). This CDR3 has 16 residues. Trimming took 2 bases from V and 5 from J; bases not matched to a gene: 13. The full variable domain, completed using reference TRBV30 and TRBJ1-2, is SQTIHQWPATLVQPVGSPLSLECTVEGTSNPNLYWYRQAAGRGLQLLFYSVGIGQISSEVPQNLSASRPQDRQFILSSKKLLLSDSGFYLCAWSLTPRTGKYGYTFGSGTRLTVV.

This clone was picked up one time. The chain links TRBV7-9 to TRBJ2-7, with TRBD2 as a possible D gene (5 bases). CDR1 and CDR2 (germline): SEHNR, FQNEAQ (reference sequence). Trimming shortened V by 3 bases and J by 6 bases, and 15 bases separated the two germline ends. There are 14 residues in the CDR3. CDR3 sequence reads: CASSFETREGEQYF. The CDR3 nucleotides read TGTGCCAGCAGCTTCGAGACCCGGGAAGGCGAGCAGTACTTC.

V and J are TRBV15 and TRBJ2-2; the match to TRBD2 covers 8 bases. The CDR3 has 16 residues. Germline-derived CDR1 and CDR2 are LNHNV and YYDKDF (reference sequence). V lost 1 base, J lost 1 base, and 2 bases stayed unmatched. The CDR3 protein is CATSRGAGVNTGELFF. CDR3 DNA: TGTGCCACCAGCAGAGGAGCGGGAGTGAACACCGGGGAGCTGTTTTTT.

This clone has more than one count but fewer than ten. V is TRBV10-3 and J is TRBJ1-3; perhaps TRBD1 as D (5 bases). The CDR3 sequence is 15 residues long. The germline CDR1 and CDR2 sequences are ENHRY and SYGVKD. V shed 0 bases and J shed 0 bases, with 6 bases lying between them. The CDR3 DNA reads TGTGCCATCAGTGAGTCGGGGCCCTCTGGAAACACCATATATTTT. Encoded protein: CAISESGPSGNTIYF.

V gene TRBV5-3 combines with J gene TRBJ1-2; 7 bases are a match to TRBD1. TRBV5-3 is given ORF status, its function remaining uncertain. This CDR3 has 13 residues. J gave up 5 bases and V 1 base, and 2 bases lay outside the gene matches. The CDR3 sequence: CARSLTGDYGYTF. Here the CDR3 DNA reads TGTGCCAGAAGCTTGACAGGGGATTATGGCTACACCTTC.

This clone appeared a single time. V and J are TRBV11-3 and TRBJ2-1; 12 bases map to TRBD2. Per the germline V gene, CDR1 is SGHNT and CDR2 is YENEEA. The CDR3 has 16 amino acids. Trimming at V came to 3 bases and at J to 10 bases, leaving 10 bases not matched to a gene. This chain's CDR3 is CASSLPTSGGLGEQFF. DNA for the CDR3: TGTGCCAGCAGCTTGCCAACTAGCGGGGGGCTTGGCGAGCAGTTCTTC.

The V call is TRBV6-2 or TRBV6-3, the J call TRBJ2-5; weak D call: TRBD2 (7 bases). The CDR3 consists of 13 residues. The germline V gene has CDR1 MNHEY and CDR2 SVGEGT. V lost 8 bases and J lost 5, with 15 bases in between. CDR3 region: CASGQGRVETQYF. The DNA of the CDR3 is TGTGCCAGCGGCCAGGGGAGGGTGGAGACCCAGTACTTC.

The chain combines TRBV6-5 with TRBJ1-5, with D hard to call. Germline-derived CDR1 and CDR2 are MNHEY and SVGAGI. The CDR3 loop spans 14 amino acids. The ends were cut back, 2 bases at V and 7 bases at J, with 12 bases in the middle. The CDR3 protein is CASSYIREGQPQHF. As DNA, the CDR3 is TGTGCCAGCAGTTACATCCGGGAAGGGCAGCCCCAGCATTTT.

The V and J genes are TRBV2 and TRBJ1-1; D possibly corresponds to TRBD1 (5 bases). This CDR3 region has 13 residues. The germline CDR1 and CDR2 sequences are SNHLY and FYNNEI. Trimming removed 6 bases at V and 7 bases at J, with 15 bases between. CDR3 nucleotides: TGTGCCAGCAGAATTGGCAGGGTGGGTGAAGCTTTCTTT. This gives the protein CASRIGRVGEAFF. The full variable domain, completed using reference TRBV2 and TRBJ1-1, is EPEVTQTPSHQVTQMGQEVILRCVPISNHLYFYWYRQILGQKVEFLVSFYNNEISEKSEIFDDQFSVERPDGSNFTLKIRSTKLEDSAMYFCASRIGRVGEAFFGQGTRLTVV.

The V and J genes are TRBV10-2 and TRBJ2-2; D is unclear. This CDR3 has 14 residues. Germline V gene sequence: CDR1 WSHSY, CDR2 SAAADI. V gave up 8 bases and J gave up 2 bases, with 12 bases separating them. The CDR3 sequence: CASVRGVNTGELFF. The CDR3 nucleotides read TGCGCCAGCGTTAGAGGCGTAAACACCGGGGAGCTGTTTTTT.

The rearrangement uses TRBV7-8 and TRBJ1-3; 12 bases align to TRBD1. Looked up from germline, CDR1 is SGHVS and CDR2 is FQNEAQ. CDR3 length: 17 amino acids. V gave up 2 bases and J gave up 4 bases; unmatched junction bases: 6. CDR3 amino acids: CASSLSAGTGGGNTIYF. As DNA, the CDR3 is TGTGCCAGCAGCTTATCGGCCGGGACAGGGGGCGGAAACACCATATATTTT.

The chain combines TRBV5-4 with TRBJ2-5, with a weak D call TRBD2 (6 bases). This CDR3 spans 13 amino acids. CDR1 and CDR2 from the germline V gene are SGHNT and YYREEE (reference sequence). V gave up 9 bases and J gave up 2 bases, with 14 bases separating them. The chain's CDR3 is CAIGGRLQETQYF. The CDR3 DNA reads TGTGCCATCGGGGGTCGGTTGCAAGAGACCCAGTACTTC.

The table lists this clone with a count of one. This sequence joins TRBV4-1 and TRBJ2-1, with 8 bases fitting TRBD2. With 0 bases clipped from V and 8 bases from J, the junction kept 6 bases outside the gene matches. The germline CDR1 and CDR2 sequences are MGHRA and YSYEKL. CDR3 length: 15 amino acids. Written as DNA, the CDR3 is TGCGCCAGCAGCCAAGAGTCGGGGGGGCTCGATGAGCAGTTCTTC. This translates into CASSQESGGLDEQFF.

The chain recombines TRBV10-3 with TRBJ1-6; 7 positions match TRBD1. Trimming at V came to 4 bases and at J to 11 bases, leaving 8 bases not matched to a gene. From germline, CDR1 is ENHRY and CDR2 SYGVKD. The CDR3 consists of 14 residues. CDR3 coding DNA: TGTGCCATCAGTGGACAGGGCACGGGGACACCCCTCCACTTT. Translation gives CAISGQGTGTPLHF.

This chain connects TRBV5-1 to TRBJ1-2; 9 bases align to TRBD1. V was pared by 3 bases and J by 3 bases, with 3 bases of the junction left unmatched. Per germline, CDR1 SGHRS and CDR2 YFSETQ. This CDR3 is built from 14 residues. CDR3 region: CASSWDREYYGYTF. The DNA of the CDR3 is TGCGCCAGCAGCTGGGACAGGGAATACTATGGCTACACCTTC.

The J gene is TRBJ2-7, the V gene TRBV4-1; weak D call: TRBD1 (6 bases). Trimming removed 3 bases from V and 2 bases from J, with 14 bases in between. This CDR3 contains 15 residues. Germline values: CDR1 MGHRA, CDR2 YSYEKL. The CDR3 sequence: CASSHAAAGAYEQYF. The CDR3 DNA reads TGCGCCAGCAGCCACGCCGCGGCAGGGGCCTACGAGCAGTACTTC.

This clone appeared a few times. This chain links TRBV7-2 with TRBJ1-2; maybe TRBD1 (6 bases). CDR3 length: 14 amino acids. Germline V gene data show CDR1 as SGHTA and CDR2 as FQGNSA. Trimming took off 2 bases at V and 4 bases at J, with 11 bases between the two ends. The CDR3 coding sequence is TGTGCCAGCAGCTTACTGGGGGCAGTCTATGGCTACACCTTC. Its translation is CASSLLGAVYGYTF.

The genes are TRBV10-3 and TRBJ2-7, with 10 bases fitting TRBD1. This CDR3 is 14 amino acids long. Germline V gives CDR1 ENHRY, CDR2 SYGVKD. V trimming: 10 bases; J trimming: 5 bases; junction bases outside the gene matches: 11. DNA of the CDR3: TGTGCCACCCTCCTGGGGGGGACAGGGGACGAGCAGTACTTC. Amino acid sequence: CATLLGGTGDEQYF.